This TCR beta chain is drawn from a study of blood T cell repertoires in COVID-19. Study-level background: PBMCs, B-cell-depleted T cells, or T cells were the source of the cDNA or gDNA that made up the material.

The repertoire was sequenced with immunoSEQ multiplex PCR; TCRdb's copy has only in-frame clones and lacks some. The table lists fewer than 500,000 clones, 75% to 90% of them singletons. This CDR3 contains 15 residues. The V call is TRBV21-1, the J call TRBJ2-7; TRBD2, as called in the table, went unchecked against the DNA. TRBV21-1 is noted as a pseudogene. The clonotype was recovered from a woman aged 25 to 39 with active or convalescent COVID-19. The sample was peripheral blood. As DNA, the CDR3 is TGTGCCAGCAGCAAAGACGGGACTAGCGTTGGCGAGCAGTACTTC. Amino acid sequence: CASSKDGTSVGEQYF.